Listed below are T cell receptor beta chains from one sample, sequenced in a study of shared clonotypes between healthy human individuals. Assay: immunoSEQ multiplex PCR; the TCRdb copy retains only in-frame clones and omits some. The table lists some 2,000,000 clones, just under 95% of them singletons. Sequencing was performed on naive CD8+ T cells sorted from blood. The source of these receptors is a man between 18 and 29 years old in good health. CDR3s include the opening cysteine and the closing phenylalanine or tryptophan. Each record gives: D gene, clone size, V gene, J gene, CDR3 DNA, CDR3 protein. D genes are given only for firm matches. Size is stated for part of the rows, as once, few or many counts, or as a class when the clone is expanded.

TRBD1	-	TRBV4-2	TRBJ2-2	TGTGCCAGCAGCTGGGGACAGGACGACACCGGGGAGCTGTTTTTT	CASSWGQDDTGELFF
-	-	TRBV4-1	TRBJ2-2	TGCGCCAGCAGAGGTCAGGACACCGGGGAGCTGTTTTTT	CASRGQDTGELFF
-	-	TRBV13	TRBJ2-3	TGTGCCAGCAGCTCCCCTCGAGAGGAAAGCGCAGATACGCAGTATTTT	CASSSPREESADTQYF
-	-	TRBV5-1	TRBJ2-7	TGCGCCAGCAGCGGTACAGGGTCCGCGTACGAGCAGTACTTC	CASSGTGSAYEQYF
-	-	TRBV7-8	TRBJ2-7	TGTGCCAGCAGCTTAGGGAAAAGCTACGAGCAGTACTTC	CASSLGKSYEQYF
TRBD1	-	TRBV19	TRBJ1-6	TGTGCCAGTAGTATTCTACGCTCGACAGGGGAGGAAAATTCACCCCTCCACTTT	CASSILRSTGEENSPLHF
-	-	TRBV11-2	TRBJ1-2	TGTGCCAGCAGCTTAGGGGGGGCGAGCGGCTACACCTTC	CASSLGGASGYTF
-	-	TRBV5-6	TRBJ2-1	TGTGCCAGCAGCTTTCGCCTAGCCCCATACAATGAGCAGTTCTTC	CASSFRLAPYNEQFF
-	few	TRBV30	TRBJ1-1	TGTGCCTGGAGTGTCGGTGGGAAAGCTTTCTTT	CAWSVGGKAFF
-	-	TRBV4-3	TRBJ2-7	TGCGCCAGCAGCCAAGATTCTGGGCAGAGCTCCTACGAGCAGTACTTC	CASSQDSGQSSYEQYF
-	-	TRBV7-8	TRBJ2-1	TGTGCCAGCAGCTTAGCGGGAGTGGGGTACAATGAGCAGTTCTTC	CASSLAGVGYNEQFF
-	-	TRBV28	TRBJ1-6	TGTGCCAGCAGTTTAGCTGGGAATAATTCACCCCTCCACTTT	CASSLAGNNSPLHF
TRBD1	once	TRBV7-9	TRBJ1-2	TGTGCCAGCAGCTTCGGACAGGATGGCTACACCTTC	CASSFGQDGYTF
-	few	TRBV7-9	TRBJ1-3	TGTGCCAGCAGCTTAGCGCTGGGGCCCGGAAACACCATATATTTT	CASSLALGPGNTIYF
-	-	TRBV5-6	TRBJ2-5	TGTGCCAGCAGCTTGGGAGGGAGGCAAGAGACCCAGTACTTC	CASSLGGRQETQYF
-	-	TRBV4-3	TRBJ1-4	TGCGCCAGCAGCTCCTCTACCAAGGAAAAACTGTTTTTT	CASSSSTKEKLFF
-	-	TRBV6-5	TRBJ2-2	TGTGCCAGCAGTTACTCTGAGTCCGGGGAGCTGTTTTTT	CASSYSESGELFF
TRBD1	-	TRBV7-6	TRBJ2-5	TGTGCCAGCAGCTCCGCAGGGGGAGAGACCCAGTACTTC	CASSSAGGETQYF
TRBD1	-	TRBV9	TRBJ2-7	TGTGCCAGCAGCGTCGGGACAGGCGGCTCCTACGAGCAGTACTTC	CASSVGTGGSYEQYF
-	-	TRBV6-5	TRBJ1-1	TGTGCCAGCAGTTACGGCCCCACCGAGGCTTTCTTT	CASSYGPTEAFF
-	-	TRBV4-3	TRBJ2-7	TGCGCCAGCAGCCAATCGGACCGCTCAAACTACGAGCAGTACTTC	CASSQSDRSNYEQYF
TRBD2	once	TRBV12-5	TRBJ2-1	TGTGCTAGCCTCGCTACAGGGCGAGTAGCGGGAGGTCGGGCAGCCCTATCCTACAATGAGCAGTTCTTC	CASLATGRVAGGRAALSYNEQFF
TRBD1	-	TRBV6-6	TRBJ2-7	TGTGCCAGCAGTTACGGGGAAGGACAGGGACCCTACGAGCAGTACTTC	CASSYGEGQGPYEQYF
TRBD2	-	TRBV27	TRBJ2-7	TGTGCCAGCAGTTTTTCGGGGGGAGGCGAGCAGTACTTC	CASSFSGGGEQYF
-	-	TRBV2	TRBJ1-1	TGTGCCACCCTTCAGGGGAACACTGAAGCTTTCTTT	CATLQGNTEAFF
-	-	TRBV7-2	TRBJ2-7	TGTGCCAGCAGCTTAGCATATCGGGGCTACGAGCAGTACTTC	CASSLAYRGYEQYF
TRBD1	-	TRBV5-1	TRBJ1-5	TGCGCCAGCAGCTTGGACAGGGGGCCTGGTCAGCCCCAGCATTTT	CASSLDRGPGQPQHF
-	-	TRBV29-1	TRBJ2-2	TGCAGCGTATCAAGCGGGTTCGGCGGGGAGCTGTTTTTT	CSVSSGFGGELFF
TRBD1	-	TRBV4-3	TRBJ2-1	TGCGCCAGCAGCCAAGAGGTCTCCGGGACAGGGACCAATGAGCAGTTCTTC	CASSQEVSGTGTNEQFF
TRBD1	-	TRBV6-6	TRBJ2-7	TGTGCCAGCAAAATGGGACAGGGTGACTACGAGCAGTACTTC	CASKMGQGDYEQYF
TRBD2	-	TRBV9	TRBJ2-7	TGTGCCAGCAGCTTTGGACTAGTGGCCTACGAGCAGTACTTC	CASSFGLVAYEQYF
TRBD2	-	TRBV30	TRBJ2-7	TGTGCCTGGCGTACTAGCGGGAGCTACGAGCAGTACTTC	CAWRTSGSYEQYF
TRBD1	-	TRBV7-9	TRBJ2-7	TGTGCCAGCAGCTTAACGGGACAGGGAATAAACGAGCAGTACTTC	CASSLTGQGINEQYF
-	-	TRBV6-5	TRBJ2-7	TGTGCCAGCAGTTACTCTACAGGGAGTAGGACCTACGAGCAGTACTTC	CASSYSTGSRTYEQYF
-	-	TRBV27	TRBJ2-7	TGTGCCAGCAGCGACTACTCCTACGAGCAGTACTTC	CASSDYSYEQYF
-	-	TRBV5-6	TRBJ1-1	TGTGCCAGCAGCTTGGCTCAGGGTGAAGCTTTCTTT	CASSLAQGEAFF
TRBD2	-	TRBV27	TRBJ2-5	TGTGCCAGCTCTGTCGGCGGGGGTCGAATGGAGACCCAGTACTTC	CASSVGGGRMETQYF
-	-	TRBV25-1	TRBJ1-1	TGTGCCAGCAGTGAATACAGCAACACTGAAGCTTTCTTT	CASSEYSNTEAFF
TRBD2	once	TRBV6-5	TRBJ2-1	TGTGCCAGCAGTTCCACTAGCGGGAGAGCTTATGAGCAGTTCTTC	CASSSTSGRAYEQFF
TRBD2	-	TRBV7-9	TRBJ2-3	TGTGCCAGCAGCTTGACTAGCGGCTCAGATACGCAGTATTTT	CASSLTSGSDTQYF
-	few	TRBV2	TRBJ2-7	TGTGCCAGCAGTGACCACAGGATCTACGAGCAGTACTTC	CASSDHRIYEQYF
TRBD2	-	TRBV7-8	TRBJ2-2	TGTGCCAGCAGCCCAGGACTAGCGGGGAACACCGGGGAGCTGTTTTTT	CASSPGLAGNTGELFF
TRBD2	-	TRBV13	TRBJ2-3	TGTGCCAGCAGCGACCGGACTAGCGGGATTATTAATACGCAGTATTTT	CASSDRTSGIINTQYF
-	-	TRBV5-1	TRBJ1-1	TGCGCCAGCAGCTTTAGGGAGGACACTGAAGCTTTCTTT	CASSFREDTEAFF
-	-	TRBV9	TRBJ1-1	TGTGCCAGCAGCCCGAGCGGGGGGCGGGCTGAAGCTTTCTTT	CASSPSGGRAEAFF
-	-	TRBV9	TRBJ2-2	TGTGCCAGCACCCCCAGTGGCGGGACCTTCACCGGGGAGCTGTTTTTT	CASTPSGGTFTGELFF
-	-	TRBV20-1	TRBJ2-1	TGCAGTGCTAGAGTGGGGTTTGAGCAGTTCTTC	CSARVGFEQFF
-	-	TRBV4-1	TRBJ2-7	TGCGCCAGCAGCCAAGGACCCGGGAACGAGCAGTACTTC	CASSQGPGNEQYF